A single sample is the source of the 21 T cell receptor beta chains below, sequenced in a study of T cells after yellow fever vaccination. TCRdb redid the calling of the 5' RACE reads with MiXCR, one entry per CDR3 protein. This sample has about 210,000 distinct CDR3 sequences, with about 3% found just once. Sequencing was performed on CD4+ T cells sorted from PBMCs, taken 10 days after the yellow fever booster vaccination. Source of these receptors: a man between 18 and 29 years old who received the YFV17D yellow fever vaccine.

A note on this clonotype: A much bigger clone sits one base away, suggesting this may be a read error. The chain carries TRBV10-3 and TRBJ2-2, with 8 bases aligning to TRBD2. The CDR3 covers 13 residues. Germline V gene data show CDR1 as ENHRY and CDR2 as SYGVKD. The DNA for the CDR3 is TGTGCCGCCACTAGCGGCTACACCGGGGTGCTGTTTTTT. Translating gives CAATSGYTGVLFF.

This clonotype was recorded at least ten times. The rearrangement links TRBV12-3 or TRBV12-4 to TRBJ2-1; D remains unclear. The ends were cut back, 2 bases at V and 7 bases at J, with 6 bases in the middle. The CDR3 is 12 residues long. CDR3 sequence: CASSLFPNEQFF. The CDR3 bases are TGTGCCAGCAGTTTATTCCCTAATGAGCAGTTCTTC.

This clonotype was seen more than once but under ten times. The rearrangement uses TRBV5-1 and TRBJ1-2; D not resolved. CDR3 length: 14 amino acids. Germline values: CDR1 SGHRS, CDR2 YFSETQ. V was shortened by 5 bases and J by 4 bases, with 15 bases between the two germline ends. As DNA, the CDR3 is TGCGCCAGCAGTCCCTCAGAGTTTGTCTATGGCTACACCTTC. Translating gives CASSPSEFVYGYTF.

About this clonotype itself: One end of the junction does not line up with germline, which may come from a read error. This sequence joins TRBV12-3 or TRBV12-4 and TRBJ1-5; D is unresolved. There are 13 residues in the CDR3. In nucleotides, the CDR3 is TGTGCCAGCACTTTAATGCTTAACCAGCCCCAGCATTTT. Its translation is CASTLMLNQPQHF.

This clonotype was counted ten times or more. This rearrangement joins TRBV12-3 or TRBV12-4 to TRBJ1-1; D unresolved. The CDR3 is 11 amino acids. V lost 4 bases and J 5 bases, leaving 5 bases between the germline ends. CDR3 DNA sequence: TGTGCCAGCAGTTCCTCTACTGAAGCTTTCTTT. It is translated as CASSSSTEAFF.

This clonotype was counted between two and nine times. The chain recombines TRBV20-1 with TRBJ2-1, with 11 bases that match TRBD2. V lost 0 bases and J lost 9; bases outside the gene matches: 10. The germline V gene encodes CDR1 DFQATT and CDR2 SNEGSKA (reference sequence). The CDR3 totals 16 residues. CDR3 DNA: TGCAGTGCTAGAGATTCTCGCCTAGCGGGGGGTAGTGAGCAGTTCTTC. Translation gives CSARDSRLAGGSEQFF.

Many counts were recorded for this clonotype. CDR3 in amino acids: CASSLGRGGYEQFF. The CDR3 DNA reads TGTGCCAGCAGCTTAGGGCGGGGGGGCTATGAGCAGTTCTTC. The V gene is TRBV7-3, the J gene TRBJ2-1, with 9 nucleotides matching TRBD2. The V gene's germline CDR1 is SGHTA and CDR2 FQGTGA. There are 14 residues in the CDR3. The ends lost 2 bases at V and 8 bases at J; junction bases unmatched: 4.

Many counts were recorded for this clonotype. The V gene is TRBV6-5, the J gene TRBJ1-2, with 9 positions matching TRBD1. Trimming took 5 bases from V and 5 from J; bases not matched to a gene: 3. The CDR3 is 13 residues long. Germline V CDR1 and CDR2: MNHEY, SVGAGI. CDR3 residues: CASSRDRAYGYTF. The CDR3 DNA sequence: TGTGCCAGCAGTCGGGACAGGGCTTATGGCTACACCTTC.

The chain combines TRBV2 with TRBJ2-1, with D unclear. V lost 2 bases and J 10 bases, leaving 9 bases between the germline ends. This CDR3 region has 12 residues. The germline V gene has CDR1 SNHLY and CDR2 FYNNEI. CDR3 amino acids: CASSELNVEQFF. CDR3 DNA sequence: TGTGCCAGCAGTGAATTGAACGTAGAGCAGTTCTTC.

This clonotype appeared many times. The chain joins TRBV29-1 to TRBJ2-5; D might be TRBD2 (5 bases). The V and J ends lost 4 bases and 5 bases respectively, with 11 bases between them. Germline CDR1 and CDR2: SQVTM and ANQGSEA. The CDR3 loop spans 12 amino acids. This CDR3 is CSVVGDGETQYF. In nucleotides, the CDR3 is TGCAGCGTTGTCGGGGATGGCGAGACCCAGTACTTC.

This clonotype was detected ten times or more. The chain combines TRBV9 with TRBJ2-1; either TRBD1 or TRBD2 may supply D (5 bases each). Trimming took 4 bases from V and 0 from J, leaving 11 bases between them. This CDR3 contains 15 residues. The germline V gene has CDR1 SGDLS and CDR2 YYNGEE. The CDR3 bases are TGTGCCAGCAGCATTGAGGGGAACTCCTACAATGAGCAGTTCTTC. Its translation is CASSIEGNSYNEQFF. The full variable domain, its missing parts supplied by reference TRBV9 and TRBJ2-1, is DSGVTQTPKHLITATGQRVTLRCSPRSGDLSVYWYQQSLDQGLQFLIQYYNGEERAKGNILERFSAQQFPDLHSELNLSSLELGDSALYFCASSIEGNSYNEQFFGPGTRLTVL.

The chain joins TRBV12-3 or TRBV12-4 to TRBJ1-5, with D hard to call. The CDR3 loop spans 15 amino acids. Trimming removed 6 bases from V and 1 base from J, with 13 bases in between. CDR3: CASRAVGLSNQPQHF. The CDR3, as DNA: TGTGCCAGCAGAGCAGTGGGTCTGAGCAATCAGCCCCAGCATTTT.

This chain uses TRBV6-2 or TRBV6-3 with TRBJ2-1; 7 bases map to TRBD1. Unmatched junction bases numbered 13, after V lost 5 bases and J lost 0 bases. Looked up from germline, CDR1 is MNHEY and CDR2 is SVGEGT. The CDR3 runs to 18 residues. CDR3 sequence reads: CASSQTGSLISSYNEQFF. The CDR3 region has the DNA TGTGCCAGCAGTCAGACAGGGTCCCTAATCAGCTCCTACAATGAGCAGTTCTTC.

This clonotype was detected ten times or more. The chain has TRBV5-1 and TRBJ2-2, with D perhaps given as TRBD1 or TRBD2 (5 bases each). V lost 6 bases, J lost 3 bases, and 12 bases lay in between. The CDR3 covers 14 residues. Germline V gene lookup returns CDR1 SGHRS and CDR2 YFSETQ. CDR3 bases: TGCGCCAGCACCACCGGGGCCTACACCGGGGAGCTGTTTTTT. Translation: CASTTGAYTGELFF.

This clonotype occurred many times. The chain combines TRBV10-3 with TRBJ1-2; 7 bases align to TRBD1. V was pared by 2 bases and J by 8 bases, with 2 bases of the junction left unmatched. CDR1 is ENHRY and CDR2 is SYGVKD in the germline V gene. This CDR3 has 12 residues. The CDR3 sequence is CAISEDREGYTF. The CDR3 DNA follows: TGTGCCATCAGTGAGGACAGGGAGGGCTACACCTTC.

Ten or more counts support this clonotype. The V gene is TRBV7-8, the J gene TRBJ2-7, with a tentative D call TRBD1 (6 bases). The CDR3 consists of 12 residues. V lost 2 bases and J lost 6, with 8 bases in between. Per germline, CDR1 SGHVS and CDR2 FQNEAQ. The CDR3 here is CASSLQGFEQYV. The CDR3 DNA is TGTGCCAGCAGCTTACAGGGGTTCGAGCAGTACGTC.

V usage is TRBV28 and J usage is TRBJ1-1; 9 nucleotides match TRBD1. After removal of 4 bases from V and 3 bases from J, the junction contained 15 bases not matched to a gene. Germline lookup yields CDR1 MDHEN and CDR2 SYDVKM. The CDR3 consists of 18 residues. The CDR3 nucleotides read TGTGCCAGCAGTTCTACCCCCGGGACAGGGTTTTGGGACACTGAAGCTTTCTTT. The encoded protein is CASSSTPGTGFWDTEAFF.

V usage is TRBV27 and J usage is TRBJ2-7; D gene ambiguous. V shed 3 bases and J shed 4 bases, with 7 bases lying between them. Per the germline V gene, CDR1 is MNHEY and CDR2 is SMNVEV (reference sequence). The CDR3 is 12 residues long. CDR3 in amino acids: CASSLVRYEQYF. The CDR3, as DNA: TGTGCCAGCAGTTTGGTGAGGTACGAGCAGTACTTC.

This clonotype was counted a few times. V usage is TRBV7-2 and J usage is TRBJ2-1; D is ambiguous. Per germline, CDR1 SGHTA and CDR2 FQGNSA. This CDR3 is built from 14 residues. V gave up 0 bases and J gave up 9 bases, with 12 bases separating them. This CDR3 is CASSLATPNPEQFF. CDR3 coding DNA: TGTGCCAGCAGCTTAGCGACACCAAACCCTGAGCAGTTCTTC.

V is TRBV15 and J is TRBJ2-5; 12 bases match TRBD2. This CDR3 has 15 residues. The ends lost 5 bases at V and 5 bases at J; junction bases unmatched: 6. Germline-derived CDR1 and CDR2 are LNHNV and YYDKDF (reference sequence). The CDR3 DNA is TGTGCCACCAGCCGCCGACTAGCGGGGGTGGAGACCCAGTACTTC. Encoded protein: CATSRRLAGVETQYF.

This clonotype was detected ten times or more. This chain connects TRBV20-1 to TRBJ1-2; 9 bases agree with TRBD1. Looked up from germline, CDR1 is DFQATT and CDR2 is SNEGSKA (reference sequence). The trim removed 3 bases at V and 7 bases at J, leaving 3 bases unmatched. This CDR3 contains 12 residues. CDR3 sequence reads: CSASGTGSGYTF. Written as DNA, the CDR3 is TGCAGTGCTAGTGGGACAGGGAGTGGCTACACCTTC.